The source of this TCR beta chain is a study of cytomegalovirus exposure and HLA in healthy donors. General study findings and limits: That first-cohort TCR clusters tended to co-occur in the 90 to 150 validation repertoires was found in a later analysis. Accounts indicate the classifier identified cytomegalovirus status with strong specificity and sensitivity.

TCRdb keeps only in-frame clones here, not all; method: immunoSEQ multiplex PCR. The repertoire holds hundreds of thousands of clones, with 75% to 90% as singletons. Donors were drawn from the roughly 110-subject validation cohort, separate from the approximately 620-subject first cohort. The CDR3 has 14 residues. From germline, CDR1 is ENHRY and CDR2 SYGVKD. V was shortened by 6 bases and J by 6 bases, with 18 bases between the two germline ends. This clone has a handful of counts. The antigen remains unidentified. The sequence derives from a woman under 30 in good health and CMV-seronegative. The sequencing input was PBMCs. This chain links TRBV10-3 with TRBJ2-7; D is unresolved. The CDR3 sequence: CAISLDDIAGEQYF. CDR3 sequence (DNA): TGTGCCATCAGCCTCGACGACATTGCAGGCGAGCAGTACTTC.